This paragraph covers one T cell receptor (beta chain) sequence. Germline loops: CDR1 SGHDT, CDR2 YYEEEE. There are 15 residues in the CDR3. The V and J ends lost 4 bases and 8 bases, in that order; junction bases with no gene match: 7. The sample is drawn from a study of blood T cell repertoires in COVID-19. Study at large: Spain, Italy and the United States supplied samples that represented acute and convalescent COVID-19.

Original handling: Cell counts per sample came from amplifying reference gene primers. Assay used: immunoSEQ multiplex PCR; TCRdb lists only in-frame clones, some missing. That table furnishes V, J and clone size, whereas the DNA furnished D and trimming. The sample consists of 60,000 to 70,000 clones, about nine tenths of them appearing once. The sample taken for sequencing was peripheral blood. This sequence originates from a man aged 50 or older with active COVID-19. The J gene is TRBJ2-2, the V gene TRBV5-6, with TRBD1 matching over 11 bases. The CDR3 nucleotides are TGTGCCAGCAGCGCGGACAGGGGGCTTGCAGGGGAGCTGTTTTTT. As protein: CASSADRGLAGELFF. Filled out from reference TRBV5-6 and TRBJ2-2, the complete variable domain reads DAGVTQSPTHLIKTRGQQVTLRCSPKSGHDTVSWYQQALGQGPQFIFQYYEEEERQRGNFPDRFSGHQFPNYSSELNVNALLLGDSALYLCASSADRGLAGELFFGEGSRLTVL.